A selection of T cell receptor beta chains follows, all from one sample in a study of T cell responses to AZD1222 COVID-19 vaccine. Assay: immunoSEQ multiplex PCR; the TCRdb copy retains only in-frame clones and omits some. The sample shows about 110,000 clones, about 82% of them seen only once. The starting material was peripheral blood, obtained on day 0 of AZD1222 vaccination. These receptor sequences come from an adult in good health. Each CDR3 is given with its conserved first and last residue. Fields, in order: V gene, D gene, clone size, J gene, CDR3 DNA, CDR3 protein. The D gene is left open where the match is weak. Size values are once, few and many counts, or a class for expanded clones, and some rows have none.

>TRBV3-1/TRBV3-2|-|-|TRBJ2-5
TGTGCCAGCAGCCAAGGGGGCCGATCAGAGACCCAGTACTTC
CASSQGGRSETQYF
>TRBV7-9|-|-|TRBJ1-4
TGTGCCAGCAGCTTAGCGGTACAGGGCTTCGGTAATGAAAAACTGTTTTTT
CASSLAVQGFGNEKLFF
>TRBV6-5|-|-|TRBJ1-2
TGTGCCAGCAGTTACTTAGGGGGTGGTTATGGCTACACCTTC
CASSYLGGGYGYTF
>TRBV6-5|-|-|TRBJ1-2
TGTGCCAGCAGTCCGGGGGGGTATGACTATGGCTACACCTTC
CASSPGGYDYGYTF
>TRBV2|-|-|TRBJ1-6
TGTGCCAGCGACCTGGCCGCGAGCTCCTATAATTCACCCCTCCACTTT
CASDLAASSYNSPLHF
>TRBV11-2|-|-|TRBJ2-7
TGTGCCAGCACCAAAGGGGGAGGGGAGCAGTACTTC
CASTKGGGEQYF
>TRBV6-4|-|-|TRBJ1-2
TGTGCCAGCAGTGACTATCCGGACAGCTATGGCTACACCTTC
CASSDYPDSYGYTF
>TRBV6-2/TRBV6-3|TRBD1|-|TRBJ1-5
TGTGCCAGCAGCCCCGGACAGGGGAATCAGCCCCAGCATTTT
CASSPGQGNQPQHF
>TRBV6-5|-|-|TRBJ2-1
TGTGCCAGCATGCCGGGGTTCTACAATGAGCAGTTCTTC
CASMPGFYNEQFF
>TRBV10-3|-|few|TRBJ1-2
TGTGCCATCAGTGAGTCAAGTGCGGATGGTGGCTACACCTTC
CAISESSADGGYTF
>TRBV20-1|-|-|TRBJ2-5
TGCAGTGCTAGTAAGGACGTACTTTTCTCGGAGACCCAGTACTTC
CSASKDVLFSETQYF
>TRBV13|-|once|TRBJ2-1
TGTGCCAGCAGTACTAGCTCCTACAATGAGCAGTTCTTC
CASSTSSYNEQFF
>TRBV7-2|TRBD1|-|TRBJ2-1
TGTGCCAGCAGCGTGCGGGGACAGGGAGGGAATGAGCAGTTCTTC
CASSVRGQGGNEQFF
>TRBV3-1/TRBV3-2|-|-|TRBJ2-3
TGTGCCAGCAGCCTGGTTTTAGGGCGCACAGATACGCAGTATTTT
CASSLVLGRTDTQYF
>TRBV29-1|TRBD2|-|TRBJ2-5
TGCAGCCCCGGGACTAGCGGGGCTTCGGGGGCCCAGTACTTC
CSPGTSGASGAQYF
>TRBV27|-|-|TRBJ2-1
TGTGCCAGCAGTCCCCCCCCCGGGGGCTCCTACAATGAGCAGTTCTTC
CASSPPPGGSYNEQFF
>TRBV12-3/TRBV12-4|-|-|TRBJ2-1
TGTGCCAGCAGTTTAGTGCGGCATGAGCAGTTCTTC
CASSLVRHEQFF
>TRBV2|-|once|TRBJ1-6
TGTGCCAGCAGGGGGTTACCAGGGAACTCACCCCTCCACTTT
CASRGLPGNSPLHF
>TRBV28|-|-|TRBJ1-3
TGTGCCAGCAGTAAAACAGGGTTCGGAAACACCATATATTTT
CASSKTGFGNTIYF
>TRBV7-6|TRBD1|once|TRBJ1-3
TGTGCCAGCAGCTATAGCAAGACAGGGATCGCAAACACCATATATTTT
CASSYSKTGIANTIYF